The T cell receptor beta chain described here comes from a study of Ad26.COV2.S vaccination and SARS-CoV-2 variants. Background on the study: In the study, Ad26.COV2.S was injected intramuscularly once, or twice 56 days apart.

Treatment noted: some 19 received Ad26.COV2.S at low or high dose, single or two shots; 5 received placebo; per-sample allocation not given. Sampling was performed 63 days after the first vaccine or placebo injection. Method: immunoSEQ multiplex PCR; TCRdb's copy keeps in-frame clones and lacks some. The sample lists some 290,000 clones, 70% to 90% occurring once. The sequencing used peripheral blood, collected in a trial of Ad26.COV2.S vaccine versus placebo. The sequence came from a person aged 18-65 years who received the Ad26.COV2.S COVID-19 vaccine or a placebo.

The DNA for the CDR3 is TGTGCCAGCGGGACAGATAGCAATCAGCCCCAGCATTTT. Amino acid sequence: CASGTDSNQPQHF. The genes are TRBV12-3 or TRBV12-4 and TRBJ1-5, with 7 bases identical to TRBD1. The CDR3 has 13 residues. Trimming took 8 bases from V and 0 from J; bases not matched to a gene: 1.